This T cell receptor beta chain was found in a study of blood T cell repertoires in COVID-19. The V gene lost 3 bases and the J gene lost 0 bases, with 11 bases spanning the gap. The CDR3 consists of 14 residues. CDR1 SQVTM and CDR2 ANQGSEA come from the germline V gene. In its sample, this clone was seen a few times. Using immunoSEQ multiplex PCR, the repertoire was profiled, and TCRdb retains in-frame clones only, with some absent. The repertoire consists of 200,000 to 250,000 clones, with approximately 83% occurring once and the leading ten covering roughly 2.3%. Source material: peripheral blood. The receptor was derived from a woman aged 60-75 years with acute or convalescent COVID-19. V is TRBV29-1 and J is TRBJ1-2; D is perhaps TRBD1 (5 bases). CDR3 in DNA: TGCAGCGTTGACCCAGGACATACTAACTATGGCTACACCTTC. Its protein product is CSVDPGHTNYGYTF.